This note documents a single T cell receptor (beta chain) sequence. What it binds is unknown. Combining iRepertoire HTBI primers with Arm-PCR of CDR3 regions, the authors built TCR beta libraries. TCRdb called the multiplex PCR reads again in MiXCR, with one record for every CDR3 protein. This sample has about 430,000 distinct CDR3 sequences, with around 16% found just once. Time point of the sample: newly diagnosed GD, antithyroid drugs for less than 3 months. Researchers made the TCR library from RNA that was extracted from PBMCs. Germline V gene sequence: CDR1 SQVTM, CDR2 ANQGSEA. The CDR3 contains 13 residues. V lost 3 bases and J lost 4, with 11 bases in between. The data were obtained in a study of regulatory T cells in long-lasting Graves disease. Study-wide background: New Graves' disease cases had less than 3 months of antithyroid drugs.

Study observations and caveats: Analysis covered peripheral blood alone, not thyroid tissue.

This sample also appeared in a second study, on T cells in Graves' hyperthyroidism and ophthalmopathy. Turning to that study: HTBI primers were the set used in a first-round RT-PCR of the TCR CDR3. Blood samples included most of the expanded thyroid clonotypes exceeding 0.001.

This clonotype originated in a woman between 40 and 50 years old with Graves disease. Here the sequenced sample was peripheral blood mononuclear cells (PBMCs), taken at new diagnosis, from a patient treated with antithyroid drugs. The V gene is TRBV29-1, the J gene TRBJ2-3; tentative D call: TRBD2 (5 bases). The CDR3 bases are TGCAGCGTTGAGACTCGCGGGCCAGATACGCAGTATTTT. This sequence encodes CSVETRGPDTQYF.